These 12 T cell receptor beta chains came from one sample sequenced in a study of Graves' ophthalmopathy and Graves' hyperthyroidism. Investigators amplified TCR beta CDR3 regions from RNA transcripts. Second-round multiplex PCR followed a first-round RT-PCR using HTBI primers. TCRdb reprocessed the multiplex PCR reads via MiXCR and lists one record per CDR3 protein. The table lists 450,000 to 600,000 distinct CDR3 sequences, about 40% of them singletons. Sequenced material: peripheral blood or thyroid tissue (not recorded which). The receptors were sampled from an adult man with Graves' hyperthyroidism.

The CDR3: CASSQDWSAGLEAFF. In DNA, the CDR3 is TGCGCCAGCAGCCAAGATTGGTCGGCGGGACTTGAAGCTTTCTTT. The chain carries TRBV4-1 and TRBJ1-1; a weak D match, TRBD1 (5 bases). This CDR3 spans 15 amino acids. Germline V lookup: CDR1 MGHRA, CDR2 YSYEKL. The ends were cut back, 0 bases at V and 7 bases at J, with 15 bases in the middle.

On this clonotype itself: Possible read error: a much larger clone is one base away. The chain has TRBV2 and TRBJ1-1; tentative D call: TRBD1 (6 bases). Per the germline V gene, CDR1 is SNHLY and CDR2 is FYNNEI. The CDR3 extends over 12 amino acids. CDR3 sequence (DNA): TGTGCCAGGGATTCGGGGGACAAAGAAGTTTTCTTT. It yields the protein CARDSGDKEVFF.

This clonotype was picked up many times. The chain recombines TRBV5-1 with TRBJ2-5, with TRBD1 identical over 7 bases. The CDR3 sequence is 14 residues long. Germline trimming cut 6 bases from V and 2 bases from J; bases unmatched to any gene: 7. The germline V gene has CDR1 SGHRS and CDR2 YFSETQ. CDR3 loop: CASNTVGQQETQYF. In nucleotides, the CDR3 is TGCGCCAGCAATACCGTGGGACAGCAAGAGACCCAGTACTTC.

Points on this clonotype: Because the CDR3 is missing its conserved closing phenylalanine or tryptophan, this is likely a read error. The DNA is left out, because the CDR3 cannot be placed on it with certainty; the CDR3 is given as TCRdb lists it. The V gene is TRBV7-9, the J gene TRBJ1-1; TRBD1, the table's D call, lacks a check against the DNA. Germline assignment: CDR1 SEHNR and CDR2 FQNEAQ (reference sequence). Termini included, the CDR3 measures 8 amino acids. CDR3 residues: CASKKIGG.

The V and J genes are TRBV15 and TRBJ2-5; D assignment may be TRBD1 or TRBD2 (5 bases each). Between the trimmed V and J ends, which lost 4 bases and 4 bases, there was a span of 13 bases. From germline, CDR1 is LNHNV and CDR2 YYDKDF (reference sequence). This CDR3 has 14 amino acids. CDR3: CATSTRVAGETQYF. The CDR3, as DNA: TGTGCCACCAGCACCAGGGTGGCGGGAGAGACCCAGTACTTC.

This clonotype was detected many times. CDR3 sequence reads: CATSDSTSRDTQYF. Here the CDR3 DNA reads TGTGCCACCAGTGATTCCACTAGCCGAGATACGCAGTATTTT. The gene calls are TRBV24-1 and TRBJ2-3; tentatively, D is TRBD2 (6 bases). The CDR3 is made up of 14 amino acids. V was pared by 2 bases and J by 5 bases, with 10 bases between. Per the germline V gene, CDR1 is KGHDR and CDR2 is SFDVKD.

This clonotype occurred many times. This chain connects TRBV27 to TRBJ1-2; D gene ambiguous. V lost 0 bases to trimming and J lost 1 base, with 9 bases between them. There are 15 residues in the CDR3. CDR1 is MNHEY and CDR2 is SMNVEV in the germline V gene (reference sequence). The CDR3 DNA follows: TGTGCCAGCAGTTTATCAGCGGACGGTAACTATGGCTACACCTTC. The encoded protein is CASSLSADGNYGYTF.

A note on this clonotype: A much larger clone lies one base from this, so it may be a read error. J is TRBJ1-1 and V is TRBV12-3 or TRBV12-4; no definite D call. The CDR3 has 14 amino acids. V was clipped by 3 bases and J by 1 base, with 9 bases between them. The CDR3 is CASSFWTENTEAFF. The CDR3, as DNA: TGTGCCAGCAGTTTCTGGACCGAGAACACTGAAGCTTTCTTT.

Comment on this clonotype: A junction boundary mismatches the germline segment, possibly from a read error. The V call is TRBV20-1, the J call TRBJ1-5, with D possibly being TRBD1 (6 bases). The V gene's germline CDR1 is DFQATT and CDR2 SNEGSKA (reference sequence). The CDR3 runs 14 residues. CDR3 in DNA: TGCAGTGCCAACCGGGACACCTACAATGAGCCCCAGCATTTT. This translates into CSANRDTYNEPQHF.

The chain recombines TRBV7-6 with TRBJ1-2; TRBD1 matches at 10 bases. V shed 4 bases and J 11 bases; nucleotides not matched to a gene: 7. Germline assignment: CDR1 SGHVS and CDR2 FNYEAQ. This CDR3 is 13 amino acids long. DNA of the CDR3: TGTGCCAGCAGCTCAGCTGGGGACAGGGGTTACACCTTC. This translates into CASSSAGDRGYTF.

The J gene is TRBJ2-5, the V gene TRBV12-3 or TRBV12-4; 11 positions agree with TRBD2. The J call may not be correct, given that the DNA end is closer to TRBJ2-1. The CDR3 sequence is 15 residues long. The CDR3 spells CASSTSGRIDNEQFF. CDR3 nucleotides: TGTGCCAGCAGTACTAGCGGGAGAATTGACAATGAGCAGTTCTTC.

The V gene is TRBV9, the J gene TRBJ1-2, with D possibly matching TRBD1 (5 bases). This CDR3 has 14 amino acids. With 0 bases removed from V and 4 bases from J, the gap between germline ends came to 10 bases. The germline V gene has CDR1 SGDLS and CDR2 YYNGEE. The CDR3: CASSVVGAPYGYTF. The CDR3, as DNA: TGTGCCAGCAGCGTAGTAGGGGCCCCCTATGGCTACACCTTC. Full variable domain (outside the CDR3, taken from reference TRBV9 and TRBJ1-2): DSGVTQTPKHLITATGQRVTLRCSPRSGDLSVYWYQQSLDQGLQFLIQYYNGEERAKGNILERFSAQQFPDLHSELNLSSLELGDSALYFCASSVVGAPYGYTFGSGTRLTVV.